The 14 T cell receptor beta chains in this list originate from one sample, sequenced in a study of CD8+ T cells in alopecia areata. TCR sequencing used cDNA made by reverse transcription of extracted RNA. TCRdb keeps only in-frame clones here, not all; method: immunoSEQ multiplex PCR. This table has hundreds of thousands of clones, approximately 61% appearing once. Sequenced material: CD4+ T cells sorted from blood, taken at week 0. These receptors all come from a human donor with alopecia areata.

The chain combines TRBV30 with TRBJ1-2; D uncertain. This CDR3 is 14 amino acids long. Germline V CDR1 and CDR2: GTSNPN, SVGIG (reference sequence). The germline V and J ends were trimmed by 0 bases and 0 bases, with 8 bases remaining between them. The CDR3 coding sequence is TGTGCCTGGAGTGTAGGGAGAGCTAACTATGGCTACACCTTC. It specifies CAWSVGRANYGYTF.

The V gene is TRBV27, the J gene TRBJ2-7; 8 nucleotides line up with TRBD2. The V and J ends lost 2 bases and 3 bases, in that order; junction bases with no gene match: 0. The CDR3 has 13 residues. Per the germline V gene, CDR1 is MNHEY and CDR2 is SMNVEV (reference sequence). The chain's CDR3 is CASSLLAGYEQYF. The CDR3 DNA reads TGTGCCAGCAGTTTACTAGCGGGCTACGAGCAGTACTTC.

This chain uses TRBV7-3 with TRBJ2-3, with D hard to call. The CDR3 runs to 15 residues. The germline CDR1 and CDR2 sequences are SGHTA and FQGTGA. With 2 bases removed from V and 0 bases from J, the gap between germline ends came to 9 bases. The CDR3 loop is CASSLGVSSTDTQYF. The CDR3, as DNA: TGTGCCAGCAGCTTAGGGGTTTCTAGCACAGATACGCAGTATTTT.

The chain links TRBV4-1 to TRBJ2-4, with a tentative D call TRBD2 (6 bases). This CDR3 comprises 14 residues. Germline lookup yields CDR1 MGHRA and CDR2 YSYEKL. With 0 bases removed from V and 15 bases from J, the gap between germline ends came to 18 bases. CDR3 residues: CASSQDTDPLARYF. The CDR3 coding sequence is TGCGCCAGCAGCCAAGATACCGACCCCCTAGCGCGGTACTTC.

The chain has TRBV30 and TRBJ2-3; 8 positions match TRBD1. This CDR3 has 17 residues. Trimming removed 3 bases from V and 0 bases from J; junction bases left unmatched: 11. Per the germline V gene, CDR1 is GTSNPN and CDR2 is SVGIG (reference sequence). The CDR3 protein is CAWRLKSRGRSTDTQYF. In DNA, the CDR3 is TGTGCCTGGAGATTGAAATCCAGGGGGCGCAGCACAGATACGCAGTATTTT.

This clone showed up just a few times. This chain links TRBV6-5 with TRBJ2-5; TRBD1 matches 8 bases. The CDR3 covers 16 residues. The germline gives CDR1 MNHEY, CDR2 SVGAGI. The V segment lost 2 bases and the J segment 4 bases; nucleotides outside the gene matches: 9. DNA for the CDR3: TGTGCCAGCAGTTACATCCCCCTTGACAGGGGAGAGACCCAGTACTTC. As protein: CASSYIPLDRGETQYF.

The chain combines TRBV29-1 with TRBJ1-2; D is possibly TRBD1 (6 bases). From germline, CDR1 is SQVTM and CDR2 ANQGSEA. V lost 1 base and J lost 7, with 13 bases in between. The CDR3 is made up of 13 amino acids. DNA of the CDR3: TGCAGCGTTGAAGCCTCGGGGGCGGTTGGCTACACCTTC. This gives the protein CSVEASGAVGYTF.

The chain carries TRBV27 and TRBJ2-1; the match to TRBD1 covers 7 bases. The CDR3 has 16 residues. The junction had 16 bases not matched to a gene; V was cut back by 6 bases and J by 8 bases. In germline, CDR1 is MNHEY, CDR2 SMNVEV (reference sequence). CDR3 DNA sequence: TGTGCCAGCAGCTCCTTGACAGGGTTTCCCATCGATGAGCAGTTCTTC. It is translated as CASSSLTGFPIDEQFF.

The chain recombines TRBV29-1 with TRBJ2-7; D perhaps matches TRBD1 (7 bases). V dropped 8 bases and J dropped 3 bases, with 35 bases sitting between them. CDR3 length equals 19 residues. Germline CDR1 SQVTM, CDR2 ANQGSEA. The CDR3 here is CSSSFGGQNPVNLIYEQYF. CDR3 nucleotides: TGCAGCTCATCTTTCGGGGGACAGAACCCCGTTAACTTGATCTACGAGCAGTACTTC.

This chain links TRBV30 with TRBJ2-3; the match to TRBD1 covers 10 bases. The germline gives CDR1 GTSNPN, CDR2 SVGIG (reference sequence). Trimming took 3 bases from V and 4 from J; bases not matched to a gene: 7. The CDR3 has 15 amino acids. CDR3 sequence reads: CAWSPGQGGADTQYF. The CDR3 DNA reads TGTGCCTGGAGCCCCGGACAGGGGGGGGCAGATACGCAGTATTTT. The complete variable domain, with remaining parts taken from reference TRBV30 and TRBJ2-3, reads SQTIHQWPATLVQPVGSPLSLECTVEGTSNPNLYWYRQAAGRGLQLLFYSVGIGQISSEVPQNLSASRPQDRQFILSSKKLLLSDSGFYLCAWSPGQGGADTQYFGPGTRLTVL.

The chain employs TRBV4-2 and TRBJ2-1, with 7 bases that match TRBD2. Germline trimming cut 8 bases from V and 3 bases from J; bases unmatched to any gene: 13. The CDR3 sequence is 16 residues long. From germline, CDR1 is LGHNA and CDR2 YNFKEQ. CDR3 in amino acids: CASSGFSGLDYNEQFF. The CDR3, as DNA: TGTGCCAGCTCTGGATTTAGCGGGCTAGACTACAATGAGCAGTTCTTC.

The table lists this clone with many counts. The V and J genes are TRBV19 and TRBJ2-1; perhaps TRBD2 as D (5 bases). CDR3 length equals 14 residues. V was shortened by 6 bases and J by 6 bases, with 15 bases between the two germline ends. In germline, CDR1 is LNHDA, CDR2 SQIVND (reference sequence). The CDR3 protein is CASSGLIEVNEQFF. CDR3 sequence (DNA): TGTGCCAGTAGCGGACTTATAGAAGTCAATGAGCAGTTCTTC.

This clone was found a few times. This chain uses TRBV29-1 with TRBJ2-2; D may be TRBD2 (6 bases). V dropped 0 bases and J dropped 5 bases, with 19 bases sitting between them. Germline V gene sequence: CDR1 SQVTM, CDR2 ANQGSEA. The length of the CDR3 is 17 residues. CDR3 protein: CSVEDRGGGGGTGELFF. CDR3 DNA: TGCAGCGTTGAAGATCGGGGAGGAGGAGGAGGTACCGGGGAGCTGTTTTTT.

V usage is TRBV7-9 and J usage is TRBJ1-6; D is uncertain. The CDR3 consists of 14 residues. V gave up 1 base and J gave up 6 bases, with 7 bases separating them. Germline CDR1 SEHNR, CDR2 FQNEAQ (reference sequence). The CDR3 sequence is CASSLEFTNSPLHF. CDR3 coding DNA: TGTGCCAGCAGCTTAGAGTTTACTAATTCACCCCTCCACTTT.